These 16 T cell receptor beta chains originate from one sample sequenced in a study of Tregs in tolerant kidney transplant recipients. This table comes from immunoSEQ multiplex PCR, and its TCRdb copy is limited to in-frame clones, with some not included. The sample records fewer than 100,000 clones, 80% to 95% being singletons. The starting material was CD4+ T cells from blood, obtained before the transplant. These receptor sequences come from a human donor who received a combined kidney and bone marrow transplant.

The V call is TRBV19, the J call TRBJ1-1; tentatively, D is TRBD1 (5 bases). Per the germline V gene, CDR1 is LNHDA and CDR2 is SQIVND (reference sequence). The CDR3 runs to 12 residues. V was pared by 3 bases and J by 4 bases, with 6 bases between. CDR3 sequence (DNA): TGTGCCAGTAGTATCAGGGCCACTGAAGCTTTCTTT. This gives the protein CASSIRATEAFF.

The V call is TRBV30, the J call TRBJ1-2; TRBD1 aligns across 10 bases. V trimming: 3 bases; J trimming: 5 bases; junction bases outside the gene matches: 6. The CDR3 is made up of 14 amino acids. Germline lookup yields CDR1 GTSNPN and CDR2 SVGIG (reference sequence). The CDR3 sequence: CAWSRQGARYGYTF. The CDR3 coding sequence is TGTGCCTGGAGCCGACAGGGGGCGCGGTATGGCTACACCTTC.

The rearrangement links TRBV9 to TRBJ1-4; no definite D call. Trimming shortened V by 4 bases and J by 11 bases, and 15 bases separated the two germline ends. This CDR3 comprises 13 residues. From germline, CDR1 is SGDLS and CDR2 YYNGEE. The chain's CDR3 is CASSPASDSKLFF. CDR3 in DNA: TGTGCCAGCAGCCCCGCCAGCGATTCCAAACTGTTTTTT.

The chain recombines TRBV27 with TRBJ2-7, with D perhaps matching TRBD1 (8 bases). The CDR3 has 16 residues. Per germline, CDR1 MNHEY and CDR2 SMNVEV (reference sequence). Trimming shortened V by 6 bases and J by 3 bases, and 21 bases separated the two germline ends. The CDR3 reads CASSSLHRGGIYEQYF. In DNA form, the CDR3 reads TGTGCCAGCAGCTCCCTCCACAGGGGGGGAATCTACGAGCAGTACTTC.

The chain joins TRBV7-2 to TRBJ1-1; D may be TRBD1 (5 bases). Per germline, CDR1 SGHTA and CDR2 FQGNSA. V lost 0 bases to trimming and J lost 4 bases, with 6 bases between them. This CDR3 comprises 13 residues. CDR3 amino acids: CASSLAGVTEAFF. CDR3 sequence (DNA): TGTGCCAGCAGCTTAGCAGGGGTCACTGAAGCTTTCTTT.

CDR3 bases: TGCGCCAGCAGCTCAAGTTCGGGACAGCCCCAGCATTTT. Protein sequence: CASSSSSGQPQHF. The chain has TRBV5-1 and TRBJ1-5; the D is unclear. Germline V gene sequence: CDR1 SGHRS, CDR2 YFSETQ. The CDR3 totals 13 residues. Trimming pared 3 bases from V and 7 bases from J, leaving 11 bases between. Combining the CDR3 with reference TRBV5-1 and TRBJ1-5 gives the whole variable domain KAGVTQTPRYLIKTRGQQVTLSCSPISGHRSVSWYQQTPGQGLQFLFEYFSETQRNKGNFPGRFSGRQFSNSRSEMNVSTLELGDSALYLCASSSSSGQPQHFGDGTRLSIL.

The CDR3 loop reads CAWSVSLTGIYGYTF. The DNA of the CDR3 is TGTGCCTGGAGTGTATCCCTGACAGGGATCTATGGCTACACCTTC. The chain couples TRBV30 to TRBJ1-2, with 7 bases that match TRBD1. This CDR3 spans 15 amino acids. Germline loops: CDR1 GTSNPN, CDR2 SVGIG (reference sequence). With V trimmed by 0 bases and J by 4 bases, 8 bases remained unmatched.

The CDR3: CASSPGGMISYEQYF. CDR3 DNA sequence: TGTGCCAGCAGTCCCGGGGGTATGATCTCCTACGAGCAGTACTTC. V and J are TRBV28 and TRBJ2-7; D might be TRBD2 (6 bases). Trimming shortened V by 5 bases and J by 0 bases, and 14 bases separated the two germline ends. CDR3 length equals 15 residues. CDR1 and CDR2 (germline): MDHEN, SYDVKM.

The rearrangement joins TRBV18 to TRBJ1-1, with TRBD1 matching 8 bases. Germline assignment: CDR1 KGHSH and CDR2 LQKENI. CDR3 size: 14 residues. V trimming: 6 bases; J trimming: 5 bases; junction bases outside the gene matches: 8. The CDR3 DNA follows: TGTGCCAGCTCCCATGGACAGGGAAGAACTGAAGCTTTCTTT. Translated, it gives CASSHGQGRTEAFF.

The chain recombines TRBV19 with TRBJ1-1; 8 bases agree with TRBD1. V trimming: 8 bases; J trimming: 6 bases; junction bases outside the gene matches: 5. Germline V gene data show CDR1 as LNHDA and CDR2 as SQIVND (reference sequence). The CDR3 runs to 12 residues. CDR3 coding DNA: TGTGCCAGTTCCCACAGGGGGGCTGAAGCTTTCTTT. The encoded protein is CASSHRGAEAFF.

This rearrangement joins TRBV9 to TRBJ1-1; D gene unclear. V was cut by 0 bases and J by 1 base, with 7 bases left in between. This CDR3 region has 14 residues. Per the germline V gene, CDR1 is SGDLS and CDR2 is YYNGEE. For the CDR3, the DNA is TGTGCCAGCAGCGTAGCGTCAGAGAACACTGAAGCTTTCTTT. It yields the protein CASSVASENTEAFF. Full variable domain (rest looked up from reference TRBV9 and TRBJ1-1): DSGVTQTPKHLITATGQRVTLRCSPRSGDLSVYWYQQSLDQGLQFLIQYYNGEERAKGNILERFSAQQFPDLHSELNLSSLELGDSALYFCASSVASENTEAFFGQGTRLTVV.

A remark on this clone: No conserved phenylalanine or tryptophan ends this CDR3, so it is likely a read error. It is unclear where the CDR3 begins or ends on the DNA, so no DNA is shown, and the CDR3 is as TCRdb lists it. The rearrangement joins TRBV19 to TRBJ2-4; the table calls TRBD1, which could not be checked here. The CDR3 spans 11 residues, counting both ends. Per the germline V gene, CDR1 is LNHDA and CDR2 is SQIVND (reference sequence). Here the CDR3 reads CASSIGPGGPR.

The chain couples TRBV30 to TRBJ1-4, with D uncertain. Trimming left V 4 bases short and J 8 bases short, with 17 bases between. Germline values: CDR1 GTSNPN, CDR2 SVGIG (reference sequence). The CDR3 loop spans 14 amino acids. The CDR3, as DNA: TGTGCCTGGAAGGGAGGTCCTCGAGGGGAAAAACTGTTTTTT. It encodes CAWKGGPRGEKLFF.

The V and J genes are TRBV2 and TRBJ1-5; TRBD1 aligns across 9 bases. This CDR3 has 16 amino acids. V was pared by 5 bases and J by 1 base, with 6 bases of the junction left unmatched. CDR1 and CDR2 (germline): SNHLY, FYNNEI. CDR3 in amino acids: CASSTNTGGSNQPQHF. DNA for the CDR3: TGTGCCAGCAGTACAAATACAGGGGGCAGCAATCAGCCCCAGCATTTT. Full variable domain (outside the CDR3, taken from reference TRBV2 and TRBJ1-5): EPEVTQTPSHQVTQMGQEVILRCVPISNHLYFYWYRQILGQKVEFLVSFYNNEISEKSEIFDDQFSVERPDGSNFTLKIRSTKLEDSAMYFCASSTNTGGSNQPQHFGDGTRLSIL.

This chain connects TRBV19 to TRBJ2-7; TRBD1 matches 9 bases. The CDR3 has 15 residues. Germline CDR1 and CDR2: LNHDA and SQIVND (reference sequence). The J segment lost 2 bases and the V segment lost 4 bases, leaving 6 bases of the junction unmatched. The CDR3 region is CASSTSGQGPYEQYF. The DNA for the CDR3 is TGTGCCAGTAGTACGTCAGGACAGGGGCCCTACGAGCAGTACTTC.

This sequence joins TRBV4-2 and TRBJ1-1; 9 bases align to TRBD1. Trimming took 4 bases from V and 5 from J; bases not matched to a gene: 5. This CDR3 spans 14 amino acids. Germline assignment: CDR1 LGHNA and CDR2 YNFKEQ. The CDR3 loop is CASSRDRVGTEAFF. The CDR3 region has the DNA TGTGCCAGCAGCCGGGACAGGGTCGGGACTGAAGCTTTCTTT.